What follows are 4 T cell receptor beta chains derived from one specimen sequenced in a study of Graves' ophthalmopathy and Graves' hyperthyroidism. Researchers took RNA transcripts and amplified TCR beta CDR3 regions from them. The first-round RT-PCR employed HTBI primers together with the Qiagen OneStep RT-PCR kit. A multiplex PCR was then performed as the second round. TCRdb used MiXCR to reprocess the multiplex PCR reads, holding one entry per CDR3 protein. The table lists hundreds of thousands of distinct CDR3 sequences, under 25% of them singletons. Sequenced: peripheral blood. The receptors originated from a woman aged 18-30 years with stable Graves' hyperthyroidism.

This clonotype was detected ten times or more. The V call is TRBV2, the J call TRBJ2-7; 8 bases fit TRBD2. In germline, CDR1 is SNHLY, CDR2 FYNNEI. With V trimmed by 7 bases and J by 3 bases, 11 bases remained unmatched. The CDR3 length is 15 residues. CDR3 amino acids: CASIQGLAGFYEQYF. As DNA, the CDR3 is TGTGCCAGCATCCAAGGGCTAGCGGGCTTCTACGAGCAGTACTTC.

The chain has TRBV14 and TRBJ1-6; D gene unclear. The V gene's germline CDR1 is SGHDN and CDR2 FVKESK. The germline V and J ends were trimmed by 4 bases and 9 bases, with 13 bases remaining between them. The CDR3 is made up of 14 amino acids. The CDR3 loop reads CASSPVPPGSPLHF. As DNA, the CDR3 is TGTGCCAGCAGCCCTGTCCCTCCGGGTTCACCCCTCCACTTT.

The chain combines TRBV28 with TRBJ1-1; no clear D gene. CDR3 length: 16 residues. Germline CDR1 is MDHEN and CDR2 is SYDVKM. The V gene lost 2 bases and the J gene lost 3 bases, with 16 bases spanning the gap. The CDR3 sequence is CASSLSYQEIYTEAFF. Written as DNA, the CDR3 is TGTGCCAGCAGTTTAAGTTATCAGGAAATTTACACTGAAGCTTTCTTT.

The rearrangement links TRBV6-2 or TRBV6-3 to TRBJ1-6; the D is unclear. Trimming removed 1 base from V and 13 bases from J, with 17 bases in between. Germline values: CDR1 MNHEY, CDR2 SVGEGT. The CDR3 runs to 15 residues. CDR3 loop: CASSYFTAVELPLHF. The CDR3 region has the DNA TGTGCCAGCAGTTACTTCACGGCAGTCGAGCTGCCCCTCCACTTT.